This T cell receptor (beta chain) was profiled in a study of T cell responses to AZD1222 COVID-19 vaccine. Assay used: immunoSEQ multiplex PCR; TCRdb lists only in-frame clones, some missing. In the table there are 110,000 to 150,000 clones, roughly 92% of which are singletons. V was clipped by 0 bases and J by 3 bases; unmatched bases: 4. This CDR3 is 16 amino acids long. Germline CDR1 SGHNT, CDR2 YYREEE (reference sequence). About this clone itself: What it recognizes is unknown.

Whole-study findings and limits: It should be noted that donors were predominantly white British and more often female, and clonal diversity was possibly underestimated. Sampled repertoires all dated from after the peak T cell response.

This material consisted of peripheral blood, taken on day 0 of AZD1222 vaccination. The source is an adult in good health. This sequence joins TRBV5-4 and TRBJ1-1, with TRBD1 matching over 11 bases. This CDR3 is CASSLGGGQGDTEAFF. The CDR3 region has the DNA TGTGCCAGCAGCTTGGGCGGGGGACAGGGGGACACTGAAGCTTTCTTT.